Below are 20 T cell receptor beta chains sequenced from a single sample in a study of T cells in Graves' hyperthyroidism and ophthalmopathy. Amplification targeted TCR beta CDR3 regions from RNA transcripts. The HTBI primer set was used in a first-round RT-PCR of the TCR CDR3. TCRdb re-analysed the multiplex PCR reads in MiXCR, keeping a single row per CDR3 protein. The data contain about 570,000 distinct CDR3 sequences, roughly 46% of them seen just once; the ten biggest clones take up 15% to 20%. Sequencing used peripheral blood or thyroid tissue (not recorded which). The receptors derive from an adult woman with Graves' disease, either hyperthyroidism or ophthalmopathy (not recorded which).

This clonotype has only a few counts. The CDR3 sequence is CAISESVVVYEQYF. As DNA, the CDR3 is TGTGCCATCAGTGAGTCTGTAGTAGTGTACGAGCAGTACTTC. The chain uses TRBV10-3 and TRBJ2-7; D gene uncertain. CDR1 ENHRY and CDR2 SYGVKD come from the germline V gene. There are 14 residues in the CDR3. Trimming took 0 bases from V and 4 from J, leaving 10 bases between them.

This clonotype occurred many times. V gene TRBV7-9 combines with J gene TRBJ2-7; 7 nucleotides match TRBD2. Trimming removed 5 bases from V and 2 bases from J; junction bases left unmatched: 9. Germline CDR1 reads SEHNR; CDR2 reads FQNEAQ (reference sequence). CDR3 size: 15 residues. The CDR3 DNA reads TGTGCCAGCAGCCCCGGGGAGGGGAGGACCTACGAGCAGTACTTC. Protein sequence: CASSPGEGRTYEQYF.

This clonotype was detected ten times or more. The chain carries TRBV20-1 and TRBJ2-6; 7 bases fit TRBD2. CDR3 length: 16 residues. Germline CDR1 DFQATT, CDR2 SNEGSKA (reference sequence). With V trimmed by 5 bases and J by 2 bases, 9 bases remained unmatched. The DNA for the CDR3 is TGCAGTGCTCCCCGTGGCGGGAGCGCTGGGGCCAACGTCCTGACTTTC. It encodes CSAPRGGSAGANVLTF.

Many counts were recorded for this clonotype. V usage is TRBV7-2 and J usage is TRBJ1-1, with TRBD1 as a possible D gene (5 bases). CDR3 size: 11 residues. Per the germline V gene, CDR1 is SGHTA and CDR2 is FQGNSA. V lost 7 bases to trimming and J lost 6 bases, with 9 bases between them. CDR3 nucleotide sequence: TGTGCCAGCATTATAGGGGCTGAAGCTTTCTTT. As protein: CASIIGAEAFF.

This chain connects TRBV2 to TRBJ2-5; tentative D call: TRBD2 (6 bases). This CDR3 is built from 16 residues. Germline CDR1 is SNHLY and CDR2 is FYNNEI. Deletions cut 6 bases from V and 9 bases from J, with 26 bases between. CDR3 nucleotide sequence: TGTGCCAGCAGGGCCGGGAGCAGGAGCGGCAATCAGCCCCAGTACTTC. This translates into CASRAGSRSGNQPQYF.

The chain joins TRBV7-2 to TRBJ1-5; possibly TRBD1 for D (6 bases). Germline CDR1 SGHTA, CDR2 FQGNSA. This CDR3 has 17 amino acids. Trimming took off 5 bases at V and 2 bases at J, with 19 bases between the two ends. This CDR3 reads CASSAYRVGRGNQPQHF. The DNA for the CDR3 is TGTGCCAGCAGCGCTTACAGGGTTGGGAGGGGCAATCAGCCCCAGCATTTT.

This clonotype was seen a single time. CDR3 bases: TGTGCCAGCAGCCGGATAAGTGCAGGGGGACAGCCCCAGCATTTT. Protein sequence: CASSRISAGGQPQHF. This chain connects TRBV7-2 to TRBJ1-5; TRBD1 matches 7 bases. The CDR3 consists of 15 residues. Germline loops: CDR1 SGHTA, CDR2 FQGNSA. With V trimmed by 5 bases and J by 7 bases, 11 bases remained unmatched.

This clonotype was counted ten times or more. V usage is TRBV10-3 and J usage is TRBJ1-6; tentatively, D is TRBD1 (5 bases). Germline CDR1 ENHRY, CDR2 SYGVKD. This CDR3 has 14 amino acids. V was cut by 2 bases and J by 5 bases, with 7 bases left in between. The CDR3 nucleotides read TGTGCCATCAGTGAGATAGGGGATAATTCACCCCTCCACTTT. This codes for CAISEIGDNSPLHF.

The chain couples TRBV25-1 to TRBJ2-5; TRBD1 might be the D (5 bases). The V end lost 8 bases, the J end lost 1 base, and 11 bases lay between the germline ends. Germline loops: CDR1 MGHDK, CDR2 SYGVNS. The CDR3 spans 13 residues. CDR3 sequence reads: CASGRVTQETQYF. CDR3 nucleotide sequence: TGTGCCAGCGGCAGGGTTACCCAAGAGACCCAGTACTTC.

The CDR3 here is CASSEWGSDSPLHF. For the CDR3, the DNA is TGTGCCAGCAGTGAATGGGGCAGTGATTCACCCCTCCACTTT. This chain links TRBV25-1 with TRBJ1-6; the D gene is possibly TRBD1 (5 bases). The CDR3 is made up of 14 amino acids. V was pared by 1 base and J by 8 bases, with 9 bases between. Germline V lookup: CDR1 MGHDK, CDR2 SYGVNS.

The rearrangement links TRBV7-3 to TRBJ1-1; D unresolved. With 4 bases removed from V and 7 bases from J, the gap between germline ends came to 7 bases. CDR1 is SGHTA, CDR2 FQGTGA, per germline. The CDR3 is 11 residues long. CDR3 sequence reads: CASSSGSEAFF. The DNA of the CDR3 is TGTGCCAGCAGCTCGGGGAGTGAAGCTTTCTTT.

This clonotype occurred many times. This chain links TRBV11-2 with TRBJ2-7; 7 bases align to TRBD1. V lost 4 bases, J lost 2 bases, and 11 bases stayed unmatched. CDR1 SGHAT and CDR2 FQNNGV come from the germline V gene. The CDR3 sequence is 16 residues long. CDR3 sequence reads: CASSSPPSGQTYEQYF. CDR3 in DNA: TGTGCCAGCAGCTCCCCCCCCTCGGGACAGACCTACGAGCAGTACTTC.

This clonotype was picked up many times. DNA of the CDR3: TGTGCCAGCAGTTGGACAGGGGCGAACACTGAAGCTTTCTTT. Translated: CASSWTGANTEAFF. This sequence joins TRBV27 and TRBJ1-1; 9 positions match TRBD1. This CDR3 has 14 amino acids. CDR1 and CDR2 from the germline V gene are MNHEY and SMNVEV (reference sequence). The J segment lost 1 base and the V segment lost 4 bases, leaving 1 base of the junction unmatched.

The chain joins TRBV3-1 to TRBJ2-7; 10 bases agree with TRBD2. There are 15 residues in the CDR3. Germline V CDR1 and CDR2: LGHDT, YNNKEL (reference sequence). The V gene end was trimmed by 0 bases and the J gene end by 7 bases; junction bases not matched to a gene: 6. The CDR3 here is CASSQDLAGVREQYF. CDR3 DNA sequence: TGTGCCAGCAGCCAAGACCTAGCGGGAGTGCGGGAGCAGTACTTC.

A word on this clonotype: A read error may account for a junction end that differs from germline. The chain is built from TRBV7-3 and TRBJ1-6; TRBD1 aligns across 8 bases. Germline V CDR1 and CDR2: SGHTA, FQGTGA. This CDR3 has 18 amino acids. Written as DNA, the CDR3 is TGTGCCAGCAGCCCATCAACTACCGGGACAGGATATAACTCACCCCTCCACTTT. This sequence encodes CASSPSTTGTGYNSPLHF.

The CDR3 DNA sequence: TGTGCCAGCAGTTCGAGATATTACGGAATCTCGAACACTGAAGCTTTCTTT. It specifies CASSSRYYGISNTEAFF. V is TRBV28 and J is TRBJ1-1, with D unresolved. The CDR3 consists of 17 residues. V was shortened by 4 bases and J by 1 base, with 19 bases between the two germline ends. CDR1 and CDR2 (germline): MDHEN, SYDVKM.

As concerns this clonotype: The junction and the germline gene differ at one end; a read error may be behind it. The genes are TRBV7-2 and TRBJ2-7; D is unresolved. The CDR3 consists of 16 residues. Germline CDR1 SGHTA, CDR2 FQGNSA. In DNA form, the CDR3 reads TGTGCCAGCAGCTTGGATGGTCGAGCTTGGACCTACGAGCAGCACTTC. It yields the protein CASSLDGRAWTYEQHF.

This clonotype was recorded at least ten times. The V call is TRBV28, the J call TRBJ2-5, with 10 bases identical to TRBD1. Germline V gene data show CDR1 as MDHEN and CDR2 as SYDVKM. V was pared by 4 bases and J by 4 bases, with 6 bases of the junction left unmatched. The CDR3 runs to 15 residues. The chain's CDR3 is CASSYQGQGRETQYF. The CDR3 DNA follows: TGTGCCAGCAGTTACCAGGGACAGGGGAGAGAGACCCAGTACTTC.

The rearrangement joins TRBV29-1 to TRBJ2-2, with a tentative D call TRBD2 (5 bases). V was shortened by 4 bases and J by 7 bases, with 10 bases between the two germline ends. This CDR3 region has 12 residues. Per the germline V gene, CDR1 is SQVTM and CDR2 is ANQGSEA. The DNA of the CDR3 is TGCAGCGTTGGGGCGGCGGGCGGGGAGCTGTTTTTT. Translating gives CSVGAAGGELFF.

This sequence joins TRBV6-5 and TRBJ1-6; possibly TRBD1 for D (5 bases). CDR3 size: 15 residues. V dropped 6 bases and J dropped 10 bases, with 19 bases sitting between them. From germline, CDR1 is MNHEY and CDR2 SVGAGI. The CDR3 nucleotides read TGTGCCAGCAGATTCGGTGGGGCCGAAGTATCACCCCTCCACTTT. This translates into CASRFGGAEVSPLHF.